This TCR beta chain was identified during a study of cytomegalovirus exposure and HLA in healthy donors. Study in general: Earlier work reported 117 million unique TCR beta sequences from 150 million to 200 million T cells.

Primers for the PCR totalled 60 Vbeta and 13 Jbeta. Here immunoSEQ multiplex PCR was the method, and the copy in TCRdb shows in-frame clones only, minus some. The data contain roughly 120,000 clones, 74% of them singletons. Regarding this clone: Its target is not known.

General study findings and limits: Other equally common chains were less clonally expanded than HLA-associated TCR beta chains, a later analysis showed.

The V end lost 8 bases, the J end lost 5 bases, and 16 bases lay between the germline ends. This CDR3 contains 13 residues. The germline V gene has CDR1 KGHSH and CDR2 LQKENI. Sequenced sample: PBMCs. V usage is TRBV18 and J usage is TRBJ2-7; TRBD2 might be the D (7 bases). This TCR came from a woman aged 45-60 years in good health and CMV-seropositive. The CDR3 coding sequence is TGTGCCAGCCGCCGGGGAGGGGGACACGAGCAGTACTTC. It yields the protein CASRRGGGHEQYF.